The entry below gives a single T cell receptor (beta chain) sequence along with its context. The sample is drawn from a study of blood T cell repertoires in COVID-19. Across the study: Acute and convalescent COVID-19 samples came from the United States, Italy and Spain. T cells, B-cell-depleted T cells, or PBMCs supplied cDNA or gDNA.

Study processing details: Amplification with reference gene primers provided the estimates of nucleated cell counts. Generated by immunoSEQ multiplex PCR, the TCRdb table keeps only in-frame clones and is missing some. From that table come the V and J calls and clone size; the DNA was used to work out D and trimming. This sample has 130,000 to 150,000 clones; less than 90% occur once, and the top ten carry approximately 38%. The V and J ends lost 5 bases and 9 bases, in that order; junction bases with no gene match: 19. There are 17 residues in the CDR3. Germline loops: CDR1 SGHTA, CDR2 FQGTGA. This TCR derives from a human donor in a cohort sampled during active COVID-19. The chain joins TRBV7-3 to TRBJ2-1, with TRBD1 matching over 7 bases. The sample comprised peripheral blood. CDR3 nucleotides: TGTGCCAGCAGCCCTCGGGACACCCAAACGTCAGGGGGTGAGCAGTTCTTC. It is translated as CASSPRDTQTSGGEQFF.